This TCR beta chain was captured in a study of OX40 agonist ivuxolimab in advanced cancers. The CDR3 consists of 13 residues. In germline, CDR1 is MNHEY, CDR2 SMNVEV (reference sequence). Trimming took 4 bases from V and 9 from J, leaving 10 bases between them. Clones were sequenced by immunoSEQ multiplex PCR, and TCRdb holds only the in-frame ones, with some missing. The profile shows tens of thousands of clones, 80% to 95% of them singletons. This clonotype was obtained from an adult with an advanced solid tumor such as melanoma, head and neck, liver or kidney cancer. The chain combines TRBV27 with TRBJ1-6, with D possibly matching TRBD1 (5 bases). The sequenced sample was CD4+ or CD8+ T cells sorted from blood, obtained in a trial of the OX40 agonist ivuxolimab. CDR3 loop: CASSWGGSSPLHF. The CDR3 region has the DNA TGTGCCAGCAGTTGGGGGGGTAGTTCACCCCTCCACTTT.